Listed below are T cell receptor beta chains from one sample, sequenced in a study of blood T cell repertoires in COVID-19. The method was immunoSEQ multiplex PCR; TCRdb's version includes in-frame clones alone and lacks a portion of them. The top ten clones hold about 7.1% of a sample with 200,000 to 250,000 clones, around 86% of them seen once. The sample consisted of peripheral blood. The receptors derive from a woman between 65 and 79 years old with active or convalescent COVID-19. Both conserved end residues are part of each CDR3. D genes are given only for firm matches. Clone size appears in some rows only: once, few, many, or a class for an expanded clone.

size: NA; D: TRBD1; J: TRBJ1-4; V: TRBV4-1; DNA: TGCGCCAGCAGCCAATCGGGGACAGGCGGTTCTGAAAAACTGTTTTTT; CDR3: CASSQSGTGGSEKLFF
size: NA; D: NA; J: TRBJ2-7; V: TRBV21-1; DNA: TGTGCCAGCAGCAAAACGTCGGACTCCTTATCGTCCCAGTACTTC; CDR3: CASSKTSDSLSSQYF
size: NA; D: NA; J: TRBJ1-5; V: TRBV7-2; DNA: TGTGCCAGCAGCTCCTATAGCAATCAGCCCCAGCATTTT; CDR3: CASSSYSNQPQHF
size: NA; D: TRBD2; J: TRBJ2-1; V: TRBV2; DNA: TGTGCCAGCCAGGGACTAGGTTCAGATGAGCAGTTCTTC; CDR3: CASQGLGSDEQFF
size: NA; D: TRBD1; J: TRBJ2-7; V: TRBV3-1/TRBV3-2; DNA: TGTGCCAGCAGCCAAATTCTGACAGGGGGTTACTACGAGCAGTACTTC; CDR3: CASSQILTGGYYEQYF
size: NA; D: NA; J: TRBJ1-5; V: TRBV27; DNA: TGTGCCAGCAGTCCCCGGAGCAATCAGCCCCAGCATTTT; CDR3: CASSPRSNQPQHF
size: NA; D: TRBD1; J: TRBJ2-1; V: TRBV5-6; DNA: TGTGCCAGCAGCTTGCCCAGGGGGCTCTCCTACAATGAGCAGTTCTTC; CDR3: CASSLPRGLSYNEQFF
size: NA; D: NA; J: TRBJ1-4; V: TRBV11-2; DNA: TGTGCCAGCAGCCCTGGGCCCACTTTTCTTAATGAAAAACTGTTTTTT; CDR3: CASSPGPTFLNEKLFF
size: once; D: NA; J: TRBJ2-7; V: TRBV19; DNA: TGTGCCAGTAGTGGGCTCCGGACAGCGGAATACGAGCAGTACTTC; CDR3: CASSGLRTAEYEQYF
size: NA; D: TRBD1; J: TRBJ2-5; V: TRBV5-8; DNA: TGTGCCAGCAGCTTGGGAGACAGGGACCAAGAGACCCAGTACTTC; CDR3: CASSLGDRDQETQYF
size: NA; D: TRBD1; J: TRBJ1-2; V: TRBV27; DNA: TGTGCCAGCAGTTCCTTGACAGGGAATAACTATGGCTACACCTTC; CDR3: CASSSLTGNNYGYTF
size: NA; D: TRBD2; J: TRBJ2-7; V: TRBV7-2; DNA: TGTGCCAGCAGCTTGAGAGGACTAGCGACCTACGAGCAGTACTTC; CDR3: CASSLRGLATYEQYF
size: once; D: NA; J: TRBJ1-4; V: TRBV2; DNA: TGTGCCAGCAGACAGGGTGCAACTAATGAAAAACTGTTTTTT; CDR3: CASRQGATNEKLFF
size: NA; D: TRBD1; J: TRBJ1-2; V: TRBV11-2; DNA: TGTGCCAGCAGCACTCGACAGGGGGCGGCGAATGGCTACACCTTC; CDR3: CASSTRQGAANGYTF
size: NA; D: TRBD1; J: TRBJ2-1; V: TRBV6-1; DNA: TGTGCCAGCAGGGAACAGGGGGCAAAGGCCTACAATGAGCAGTTCTTC; CDR3: CASREQGAKAYNEQFF
size: NA; D: NA; J: TRBJ1-2; V: TRBV12-3/TRBV12-4; DNA: TGTGCCAGCAGCCCAGGACAGCAAGCCTACACCTTC; CDR3: CASSPGQQAYTF